This TCR beta chain was recorded in a study of T cells in Graves' hyperthyroidism and ophthalmopathy. CDR3 size: 16 residues. Germline V gene sequence: CDR1 LNHNV, CDR2 YYDKDF (reference sequence). V was shortened by 0 bases and J by 0 bases, with 9 bases between the two germline ends. It was RNA transcripts that yielded the amplified TCR beta CDR3 regions. Carried out on the TCR CDR3, a first-round RT-PCR used the HTBI primer set. TCRdb itself ran the multiplex PCR reads through MiXCR, one entry per CDR3 protein. The table records 250,000 or so distinct CDR3 sequences, about 15% of them present only once. This clonotype was counted at least ten times.

The TCR sequence derives from a woman younger than 35 with Graves' ophthalmopathy. V is TRBV15 and J is TRBJ2-1; weak D call: TRBD2 (5 bases). What was sequenced was blood. DNA for the CDR3: TGTGCCACCAGCAGAGATTCGCGGGCCTCCTACAATGAGCAGTTCTTC. This sequence encodes CATSRDSRASYNEQFF.